This T cell receptor beta chain was obtained from a study of T cell repertoires in cytomegalovirus infection. Study in general: Indicated by public TCR beta signatures were CMV infection and matching HLA type. Regarding the study as a whole: Identification of carriers of CMV plus the relevant HLA was performed using cumulative public TCR beta family frequency. It was HLA-C-restricted CMV-specific TCR beta clonotypes that dominated the response ex vivo.

TCRdb recomputed calls from the reads with MiXCR, one row per CDR3 protein. The data show some 940,000 distinct CDR3 sequences, approximately 30% seen once. Germline CDR1 reads MGHRA; CDR2 reads YSYEKL. The CDR3 is 11 residues long. With 5 bases removed from V and 10 bases from J, the gap between germline ends came to 11 bases. To note about this clonotype: Antigen: not known.

The V and J genes are TRBV4-1 and TRBJ1-1, with D uncertain. The source material was cultured CD8+ T cells from PBMCs, sampled from culture after CMV antigen stimulation. This clonotype originated in a human donor in good health (CMV status not recorded). Some clones in this sample may be carry-over from other donors' samples. The CDR3 coding sequence is TGCGCCAGCAGCTCAAGGTCGATAGCTTTCTTT. Translation gives CASSSRSIAFF.